A selection of T cell receptor beta chains follows, all from one sample in a study of blood T cell repertoires in COVID-19. Produced via immunoSEQ multiplex PCR; TCRdb's table is partial and in-frame only. Of about 57,000 clones listed, about 88% are singletons. Sequencing was carried out using peripheral blood. The receptors come from a human donor in a cohort sampled during active COVID-19. CDR3s include the opening cysteine and the closing phenylalanine or tryptophan. Each record gives: J gene, V gene, clone size, CDR3 protein. Clone size is not always given. Where it is, it says once, few, many or a class for expanded clones.

>TRBJ1-1|TRBV5-1|NA
CASSLIPSSTEAFF
>TRBJ2-1|TRBV2|NA
CASSESLGRTGRNEQFF
>TRBJ2-7|TRBV5-1|NA
CASSSNPGTGILYEQYF
>TRBJ2-1|TRBV10-2|few
CASRTTSGRASSYNEQFF
>TRBJ2-1|TRBV24-1|NA
CATSDPSAGGYNEQFF
>TRBJ1-2|TRBV18|few
CASSSTGYDGYTF
>TRBJ2-1|TRBV24-1|NA
CATSTQRVDRSSYNEQFF
>TRBJ2-2|TRBV7-2|NA
CASRGTSGSISTGELFF
>TRBJ1-5|TRBV7-2|NA
CASSQGQGDQPQHF
>TRBJ1-2|TRBV29-1|NA
CSASHRQGTNYGYTF
>TRBJ1-1|TRBV19|once
CASSPRQGRTEAFF
>TRBJ2-5|TRBV7-8|NA
CASSRDLGANGETQYF
>TRBJ2-5|TRBV29-1|once
CSVEGLEETQYF
>TRBJ1-1|TRBV7-9|NA
CASNRQNMNTEAFF
>TRBJ1-3|TRBV4-1|NA
CASSQGRAGNTIYF
>TRBJ1-4|TRBV19|NA
CASSLPGTASNEKLFF